A selection of T cell receptor beta chains follows, all from one sample in a study of blood T cell repertoires in COVID-19. The table came from immunoSEQ multiplex PCR; TCRdb's copy has only in-frame clones and leaves some out. The sample records some 240,000 clones, approximately 88% being singletons. The sample comprised PBMCs or T cells enriched from blood (not recorded which). These receptors all stem from a woman between 35 and 50 years old who had been exposed to COVID-19. The CDR3 runs from the conserved cysteine through the conserved F or W. The D gene is left open where the match is weak. Size tells how often a clone was seen (once, few, many) or the class of an expanded clone, and some rows leave it out.

v_gene	abundance	d_gene	j_gene	CDR3nt	CDR3aa
TRBV7-9	once	.	TRBJ1-3	TGTGCCAGCAGCTTAAAAACCTCATTCGGGGGCTCTGGAAACACCATATATTTT	CASSLKTSFGGSGNTIYF
TRBV5-8	.	.	TRBJ2-5	TGTGCCAGCAGCTTGGGACAACAAGAGACCCAGTACTTC	CASSLGQQETQYF
TRBV25-1	.	.	TRBJ2-5	TGTGCCAGCAGGCTGGCCCAGGCCGAGACCCAGTACTTC	CASRLAQAETQYF
TRBV11-3	.	TRBD1	TRBJ2-4	TGTGCCAGCAGCTTGAGGGGCTGGGCCAGACAGGGCAGGGACAAAAACATTCAGTACTTC	CASSLRGWARQGRDKNIQYF
TRBV18	.	.	TRBJ1-1	TGTGCCAGCTCACGGCTCGGTTTGGCGGCGGGGAACACTGAAGCTTTCTTT	CASSRLGLAAGNTEAFF
TRBV14	.	.	TRBJ1-2	TGTGCCAGCAGCCAAGATCAAGGGGGCTATGGCTACACCTTC	CASSQDQGGYGYTF
TRBV5-6	.	.	TRBJ2-2	TGTGCCAGCAGCTTGTATGAGGATAACTCCGGGGAGCTGTTTTTT	CASSLYEDNSGELFF
TRBV4-1	few	.	TRBJ2-7	TGCGCCAGCAGCCGGGAAAGGGTTGGCGGGCGTACGAACGAGCAGTACTTC	CASSRERVGGRTNEQYF
TRBV5-4	.	TRBD1	TRBJ2-1	TGTGCCAGCAGCGTCCGGGACAGATTTAACACTGAGCAGTTCTTC	CASSVRDRFNTEQFF
TRBV10-3	.	TRBD1	TRBJ1-3	TGTGCCACAGGGACAGGGGGCAGAAACACCATATATTTT	CATGTGGRNTIYF
TRBV7-9	.	.	TRBJ1-4	TGTGCCAGCAGCTTTGGAGCAGTCTCTTACGGAAAACTGTTTTTT	CASSFGAVSYGKLFF
TRBV7-3	.	TRBD1	TRBJ2-5	TGTGCCAGCAGCTTAATGGGACAGGGGGTAGAGACCCAGTACTTC	CASSLMGQGVETQYF
TRBV7-9	once	.	TRBJ1-2	TGTGCCAGCAGCCTGCTTAGGGGAAACTATGGCTACACCTTC	CASSLLRGNYGYTF
TRBV2	few	TRBD1	TRBJ1-5	TGTGCCAGCAGCCGGGACAGGGATCAGCCCCAGCATTTT	CASSRDRDQPQHF
TRBV27	.	.	TRBJ1-2	TGTGCCAGCAGTTCAGGGGCGAGAGCGTATGGCTACACCTTC	CASSSGARAYGYTF
TRBV4-1	once	TRBD2	TRBJ2-5	TGCGCCAGCAGCCAAGGGGGTGGGAGCGGGAGAAGGGGAGAGACCCAGTACTTC	CASSQGGGSGRRGETQYF
TRBV9	.	.	TRBJ2-1	TGTGCCAGCAGTCACGGACACTACAATGAGCAGTTCTTC	CASSHGHYNEQFF
TRBV11-3	few	.	TRBJ2-2	TGTGCCAGCAGCTTACGAGCTTCCGGGGAGCTGTTTTTT	CASSLRASGELFF
TRBV12-5	.	TRBD2	TRBJ2-2	TGTGCTAGTGGTGGCCGAGGCACTAGCGCCCTTACCGGGGAGCTGTTTTTT	CASGGRGTSALTGELFF
TRBV3-1/TRBV3-2	.	.	TRBJ1-2	TGTGCCAGCAGCCAAAACACAGAAACCTATGGCTACACCTTC	CASSQNTETYGYTF
TRBV13	.	TRBD1	TRBJ1-1	TGTGCCAGCAGCTGGCTACAGGGGGTGGGCACTGAAGCTTTCTTT	CASSWLQGVGTEAFF
TRBV4-2	.	TRBD2	TRBJ2-7	TGTGCCAGCAGCCAAGAGCTAGCGGGGGGATCCTACGAGCAGTACTTC	CASSQELAGGSYEQYF
TRBV4-3	.	.	TRBJ2-3	TGCGCCAGCAGCCAAGATTTGGGGAGAGGAACAGATACGCAGTATTTT	CASSQDLGRGTDTQYF
TRBV15	once	.	TRBJ1-1	TGTGCCACCAGACGGACTATGAACACTGAAGCTTTCTTT	CATRRTMNTEAFF
TRBV29-1	.	.	TRBJ2-7	TGCAGCGCCGAGACACGGCTCTACGAGCAGTACTTC	CSAETRLYEQYF
TRBV30	.	.	TRBJ1-6	TGTGCCTGTACAACCCTAAGGGGTCCTACCAATTCACCCCTCCACTTT	CACTTLRGPTNSPLHF
TRBV6-5	.	.	TRBJ1-1	TGTGCAGTGGGGGGAATGAACACTGAAGCTTTCTTT	CAVGGMNTEAFF
TRBV28	.	.	TRBJ2-5	TGTGCCAGCAGGTCGCGGGAGACCCAGTACTTC	CASRSRETQYF
TRBV11-2	once	TRBD1	TRBJ1-4	TGTGCCAGCAGCTTAGGACAGGGTCGTAATGAAAAACTGTTTTTT	CASSLGQGRNEKLFF
TRBV12-3/TRBV12-4	once	.	TRBJ2-1	TGTGCCAGCAGTGTGGGACTGGGTGAGCAGTTCTTC	CASSVGLGEQFF
TRBV20-1	.	TRBD1	TRBJ2-3	TGCAGTGCTAGTCCCAAACAGGGGGCGAGGACAGATACGCAGTATTTT	CSASPKQGARTDTQYF
TRBV30	.	TRBD1	TRBJ1-4	TGTGCCTGGAGTAGGTTCGGGACAGGCCACTTAGCTAATGAAAAACTGTTTTTT	CAWSRFGTGHLANEKLFF
TRBV5-1	.	.	TRBJ1-5	TGCGCCAGCAGCTTGGGTACGGGGGTTTCTCAGCCCCAGCATTTT	CASSLGTGVSQPQHF
TRBV11-3	.	.	TRBJ1-1	TGTGCCAGCAGCTTAGTACCGGGGTCAGGCTTGGCTTTCTTT	CASSLVPGSGLAFF
TRBV27	.	.	TRBJ1-3	TGTGCCAGCAGTTTAGAGGGCCTCTCTGGAAACACCATATATTTT	CASSLEGLSGNTIYF
TRBV7-2	.	TRBD1	TRBJ1-6	TGTGCCAGCAGCTCGAGGGACAGGGTGGGTTCACCCCTCCACTTT	CASSSRDRVGSPLHF